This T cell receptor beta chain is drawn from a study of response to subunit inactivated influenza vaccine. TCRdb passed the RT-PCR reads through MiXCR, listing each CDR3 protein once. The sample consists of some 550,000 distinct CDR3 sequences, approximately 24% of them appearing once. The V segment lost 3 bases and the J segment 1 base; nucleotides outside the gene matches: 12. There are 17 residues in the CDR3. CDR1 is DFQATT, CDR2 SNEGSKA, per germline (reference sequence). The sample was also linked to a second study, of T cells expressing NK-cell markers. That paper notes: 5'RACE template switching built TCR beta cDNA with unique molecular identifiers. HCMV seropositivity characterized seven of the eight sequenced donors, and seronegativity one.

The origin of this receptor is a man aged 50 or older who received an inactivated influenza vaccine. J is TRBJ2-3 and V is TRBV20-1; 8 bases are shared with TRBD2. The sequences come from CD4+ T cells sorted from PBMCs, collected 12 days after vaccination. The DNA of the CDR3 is TGCAGTGCTAGGATAGACCGTCTAGCGGGCGGCACAGATACGCAGTATTTT. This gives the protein CSARIDRLAGGTDTQYF.